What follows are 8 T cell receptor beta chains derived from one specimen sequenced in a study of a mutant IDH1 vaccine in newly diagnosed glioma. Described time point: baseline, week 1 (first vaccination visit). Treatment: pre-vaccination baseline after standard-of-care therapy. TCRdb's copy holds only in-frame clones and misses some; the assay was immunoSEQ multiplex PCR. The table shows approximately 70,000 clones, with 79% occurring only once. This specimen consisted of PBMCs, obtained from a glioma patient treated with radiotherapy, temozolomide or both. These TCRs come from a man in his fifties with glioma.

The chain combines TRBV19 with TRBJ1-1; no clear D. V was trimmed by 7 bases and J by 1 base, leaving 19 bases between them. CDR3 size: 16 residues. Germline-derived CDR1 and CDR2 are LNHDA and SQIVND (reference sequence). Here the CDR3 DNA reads TGTGCCAGTATTCCGACCCCCACCCCCGCGAACACTGAAGCTTTCTTT. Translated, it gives CASIPTPTPANTEAFF.

The CDR3 loop reads CASSLRGYTGELFF. As DNA, the CDR3 is TGTGCCAGCAGCTTGCGGGGTTACACCGGGGAGCTGTTTTTT. The gene calls are TRBV5-6 and TRBJ2-2; D might be TRBD2 (5 bases). The V and J ends lost 1 base and 3 bases respectively, with 7 bases between them. This CDR3 is 14 amino acids long. The germline CDR1 and CDR2 sequences are SGHDT and YYEEEE.

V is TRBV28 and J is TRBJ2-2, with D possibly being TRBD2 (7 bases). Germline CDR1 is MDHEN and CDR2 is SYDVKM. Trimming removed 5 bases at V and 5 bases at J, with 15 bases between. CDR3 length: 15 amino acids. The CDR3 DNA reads TGTGCCAGCAGTCCAGGACTAGGGGGGACCGGGGAGCTGTTTTTT. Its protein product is CASSPGLGGTGELFF.

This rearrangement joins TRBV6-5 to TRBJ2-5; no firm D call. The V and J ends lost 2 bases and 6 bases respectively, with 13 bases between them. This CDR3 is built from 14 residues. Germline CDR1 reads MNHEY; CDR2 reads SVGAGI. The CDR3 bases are TGTGCCAGCAGTTACGGAACATCTGGGAAGACCCAGTACTTC. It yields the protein CASSYGTSGKTQYF.

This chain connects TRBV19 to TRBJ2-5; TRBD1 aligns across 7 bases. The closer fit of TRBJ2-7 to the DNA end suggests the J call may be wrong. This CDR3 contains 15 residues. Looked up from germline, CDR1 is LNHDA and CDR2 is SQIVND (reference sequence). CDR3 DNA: TGTGCCAGTAGTATGACTGGGGACAGTTCCTACGAGCAGTACTTC. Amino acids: CASSMTGDSSYEQYF.

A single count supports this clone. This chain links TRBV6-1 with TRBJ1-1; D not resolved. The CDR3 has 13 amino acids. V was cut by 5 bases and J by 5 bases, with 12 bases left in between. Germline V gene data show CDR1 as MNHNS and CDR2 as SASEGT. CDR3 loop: CASSHGAPTEAFF. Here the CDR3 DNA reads TGTGCCAGCAGTCACGGAGCCCCGACTGAAGCTTTCTTT.

CDR3 nucleotides: TGTGCCAGCAGTCCGGGACAGGGGCGAAGCAATCAGCCCCAGCATTTT. Translated: CASSPGQGRSNQPQHF. This rearrangement joins TRBV2 to TRBJ1-5, with 10 bases lining up with TRBD1. Per the germline V gene, CDR1 is SNHLY and CDR2 is FYNNEI. V dropped 5 bases and J dropped 1; count of bases not matched to a gene: 5. The CDR3 extends over 16 amino acids. The whole variable domain, filled in from reference TRBV2 and TRBJ1-5, reads EPEVTQTPSHQVTQMGQEVILRCVPISNHLYFYWYRQILGQKVEFLVSFYNNEISEKSEIFDDQFSVERPDGSNFTLKIRSTKLEDSAMYFCASSPGQGRSNQPQHFGDGTRLSIL.

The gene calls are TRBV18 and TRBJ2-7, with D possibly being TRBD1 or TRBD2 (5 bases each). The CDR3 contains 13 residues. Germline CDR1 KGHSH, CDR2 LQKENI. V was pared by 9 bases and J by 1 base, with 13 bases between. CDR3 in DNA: TGTGCCAGTTCCGGGACGGCATCCTACGAGCAGTACTTC. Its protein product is CASSGTASYEQYF.